This T cell receptor beta chain was profiled in a study of blood T cell repertoires in COVID-19 (dated by TCRdb to the early 2020s). About the study as a whole: Samples covering the acute and convalescent phases of COVID-19 were provided by collaborators in the United States, Italy and Spain. The samples were drawn from two sources: the first 160 participants of the ongoing ImmuneRACE study, and 1,000 to 1,500 subjects contributed by 6 global collaborators. The repertoires were released in a freely available public database intended as a resource for research on the immune response to SARS-CoV-2. Where HLA class I and class II types were available, the types were taken from metadata supplied by the sample provider, not from assay-based typing. The prospective study material was composed of cDNA or gDNA derived from T cells, B-cell-depleted T cells, or PBMCs. Sample metadata almost always included a de-identified subject ID, COVID-19 status, age in years and sex. The dataset comprised deeply sampled blood TCRbeta repertoires from subjects exposed to, actively infected with, or recovered from COVID-19.

TCRbeta CDR3 regions were amplified from genomic DNA using the immunoSEQ Assay, a bias-controlled multiplex PCR. In the authors' own workflow: Nucleated cell counts per sample were estimated from amplification of reference gene primers within the assay. To quantify the absolute abundance of each unique TCRbeta CDR3 rearrangement, sequence reads were collapsed and filtered. For each sample, productive Simpson clonality was calculated as the square root of Simpson's diversity index across productive rearrangements. What TCRdb holds here is the immuneACCESS table cut down to in-frame rearrangements. Part of the clones is not present; checked against another copy, under half of the missing clones reflect an unresolved V gene, and the others are unexplained. V, J and clone size derive from that table, while D and trimming were established from the DNA sequence. In this sample the table shows 150,000 to 200,000 clones, about 80% of which occur a single time. Of the sample, 3.4% falls within the top ten clones.

With respect to this clone: The antigen this receptor binds is unknown. There are no base qualities to consult, and no much larger clone falls within one base.

On the study overall, not on this receptor specifically: Clinical and demographic metadata were provided uncurated, with the amount varying by source and participant.

Participants in the prospective study were aged about 18 to 95 years, lived in some 24 United States geographic areas, and enrolled through a virtual design. To assign participants to cohorts, the prospective study relied on clinical history that participants themselves reported in a screening survey and a study questionnaire. For ImmuneRACE Cohort 3, a participant was defined as recovered based on two consecutive negative NP/OP PCR tests, clearance by a healthcare professional, or resolution of symptoms. Mobile phlebotomists in the prospective study collected whole blood, serum and a nasopharyngeal or oropharyngeal swab from every participant. Prospective study participants could optionally give additional blood draws and questionnaires over an approximately 2-month period. Before DNA extraction, blood samples from the prospective study were shipped at room temperature or frozen. The V and J ends are trimmed by 2 bases and 0 bases, leaving 11 bases between them. Taken from cysteine to phenylalanine, the CDR3 has 16 residues. The retained sequence is limited to the CDR3, 48 bases, with the frame set at the first base. CDR1 and CDR2 are read off the germline V gene as SNHLY and FYNNEI.

Sequencing was carried out using PBMCs or T cells enriched from blood (not recorded which). The rearranged segments are TRBV2 and TRBJ2-1; the D gene cannot be resolved reliably. The receptor's source is a woman in her fifties or sixties who had recovered from COVID-19. The CDR3 has the sequence CASSEFAQRSYNEQFF. The base sequence is TGTGCCAGCAGTGAATTCGCCCAGCGCTCCTACAATGAGCAGTTCTTC.